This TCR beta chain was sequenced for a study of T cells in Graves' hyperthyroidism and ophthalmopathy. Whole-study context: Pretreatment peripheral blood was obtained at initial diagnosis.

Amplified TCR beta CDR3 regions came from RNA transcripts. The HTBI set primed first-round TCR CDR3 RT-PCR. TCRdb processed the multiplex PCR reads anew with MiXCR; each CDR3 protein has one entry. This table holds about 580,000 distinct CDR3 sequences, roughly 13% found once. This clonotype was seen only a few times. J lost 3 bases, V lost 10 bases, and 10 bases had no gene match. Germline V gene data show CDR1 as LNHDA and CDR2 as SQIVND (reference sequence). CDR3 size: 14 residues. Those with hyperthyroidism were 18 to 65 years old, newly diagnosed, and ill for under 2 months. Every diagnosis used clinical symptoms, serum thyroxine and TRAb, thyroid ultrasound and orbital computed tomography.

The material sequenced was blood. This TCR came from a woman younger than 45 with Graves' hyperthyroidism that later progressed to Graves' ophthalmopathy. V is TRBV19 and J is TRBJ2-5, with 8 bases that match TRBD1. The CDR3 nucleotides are TGTGCCACCTCCCTGGCAGGGGGCGAAGAGACCCAGTACTTC. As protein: CATSLAGGEETQYF.